This entry lists 32 T cell receptor beta chains sequenced from one sample in a study of cytomegalovirus exposure and HLA in healthy donors. PCR was performed using 60 Vbeta and 13 Jbeta primers. The table came from immunoSEQ multiplex PCR; TCRdb's copy has only in-frame clones and leaves some out. The sample has 100,000 to 150,000 clones, and its top ten clones hold over 1.5%. The sequenced sample consisted of PBMCs. These receptor sequences come from a young man in good health and CMV-seronegative.

The V and J genes are TRBV2 and TRBJ1-2, with a weak D call TRBD1 (6 bases). The germline V gene has CDR1 SNHLY and CDR2 FYNNEI. The CDR3 spans 12 residues. V lost 9 bases and J 3 bases, leaving 11 bases between the germline ends. The DNA of the CDR3 is TGTGCCAGATTACAGGGTGACTATGGCTACACCTTC. It encodes CARLQGDYGYTF. Full variable domain (missing parts from reference TRBV2 and TRBJ1-2): EPEVTQTPSHQVTQMGQEVILRCVPISNHLYFYWYRQILGQKVEFLVSFYNNEISEKSEIFDDQFSVERPDGSNFTLKIRSTKLEDSAMYFCARLQGDYGYTFGSGTRLTVV.

V is TRBV28 and J is TRBJ1-1, with D possibly TRBD1 on 5 matching bases. The germline CDR1 and CDR2 sequences are MDHEN and SYDVKM. The V end was cut by 6 bases, the J end by 4 bases, with 18 bases between. The CDR3 is made up of 15 amino acids. The DNA for the CDR3 is TGTGCCAGCAGCGACCTTTCTGGGGGGGGCACTGAAGCTTTCTTT. This encodes CASSDLSGGGTEAFF.

The rearrangement joins TRBV7-8 to TRBJ1-5, with 9 bases identical to TRBD1. The germline V gene encodes CDR1 SGHVS and CDR2 FQNEAQ. The CDR3 has 16 amino acids. The junction had 9 bases not matched to a gene; V was cut back by 5 bases and J by 4 bases. In DNA, the CDR3 is TGTGCCAGCAGCCCGATGGGACAGGGCGGGAATCAGCCCCAGCATTTT. This codes for CASSPMGQGGNQPQHF.

The chain recombines TRBV4-1 with TRBJ1-5; no reliable D call. The CDR3 totals 15 residues. Trimming stripped 6 bases from V and 0 bases from J, with 12 bases between. Germline CDR1 reads MGHRA; CDR2 reads YSYEKL. In DNA form, the CDR3 reads TGCGCCAGCAGTGACAATCAAAATAGCAATCAGCCCCAGCATTTT. Protein sequence: CASSDNQNSNQPQHF.

This chain joins TRBV7-3 and TRBJ1-1; D remains unclear. The germline CDR1 and CDR2 sequences are SGHTA and FQGTGA. The CDR3 sequence is 13 residues long. Trimming took 2 bases from V and 5 from J, leaving 9 bases between them. For the CDR3, the DNA is TGTGCCAGCAGCTTACTCGTGGAGACTGAAGCTTTCTTT. Protein product: CASSLLVETEAFF. The full variable domain, in which reference TRBV7-3 and TRBJ1-1 provide the parts outside the CDR3, is GAGVSQTPSNKVTEKGKYVELRCDPISGHTALYWYRQSLGQGPEFLIYFQGTGAADDSGLPNDRFFAVRPEGSVSTLKIQRTERGDSAVYLCASSLLVETEAFFGQGTRLTVV.

The chain couples TRBV18 to TRBJ2-7; TRBD1 matches 10 bases. Per the germline V gene, CDR1 is KGHSH and CDR2 is LQKENI. Trimming took 2 bases from V and 4 from J; bases not matched to a gene: 5. The CDR3 length is 15 residues. Written as DNA, the CDR3 is TGTGCCAGCTCACCAGTACCGGGACAGGGGTACGAGCAGTACTTC. Translating gives CASSPVPGQGYEQYF.

The chain recombines TRBV2 with TRBJ1-4; 10 positions match TRBD1. CDR3 length: 17 amino acids. Germline V gives CDR1 SNHLY, CDR2 FYNNEI. J gave up 8 bases and V 4 bases, and 13 bases lay outside the gene matches. The CDR3 DNA sequence: TGTGCCAGCAGTGGGCCCCCTTGGGGACAGGGGTCCGAAAAACTGTTTTTT. It encodes CASSGPPWGQGSEKLFF.

The chain carries TRBV27 and TRBJ2-7, with no clear D. Trimming removed 6 bases at V and 3 bases at J, with 18 bases between. The CDR3 consists of 15 residues. CDR1 and CDR2 from the germline V gene are MNHEY and SMNVEV (reference sequence). The DNA for the CDR3 is TGTGCCAGCAGCCTATGGAGCGATGTACTCTACGAGCAGTACTTC. Translated, it gives CASSLWSDVLYEQYF.

The chain is built from TRBV30 and TRBJ1-3; a weak D match, TRBD1 (5 bases). The germline V gene has CDR1 GTSNPN and CDR2 SVGIG (reference sequence). V lost 5 bases and J 0 bases, leaving 8 bases between the germline ends. This CDR3 has 13 amino acids. The CDR3 loop is CAWDSNSGNTIYF. The CDR3 DNA reads as TGTGCCTGGGACAGTAACTCTGGAAACACCATATATTTT.

The chain recombines TRBV10-1 with TRBJ2-7; the match to TRBD2 covers 10 bases. The germline gives CDR1 WNHNN, CDR2 SYGVQD (reference sequence). The CDR3 has 14 residues. V lost 9 bases and J lost 6; bases outside the gene matches: 11. CDR3 in DNA: TGCGCCAGTCAAGGACTAGCGGCGAATCGCGAGCAGTACTTC. This translates into CASQGLAANREQYF.

V usage is TRBV5-4 and J usage is TRBJ1-5, with a tentative D call TRBD1 (6 bases). Germline loops: CDR1 SGHNT, CDR2 YYREEE (reference sequence). The ends were cut back, 2 bases at V and 5 bases at J, with 11 bases in the middle. The CDR3 runs to 14 residues. The CDR3 reads CASSLQGEHQPQHF. For the CDR3, the DNA is TGTGCCAGCAGCTTACAGGGTGAGCATCAGCCCCAGCATTTT.

The J gene is TRBJ2-7, the V gene TRBV9, with D tentatively TRBD2 (5 bases). CDR1 SGDLS and CDR2 YYNGEE come from the germline V gene. This CDR3 has 14 residues. The V end was cut by 0 bases, the J end by 6 bases, with 13 bases between. CDR3 DNA: TGTGCCAGCAGCGTAGTTGGAGGTCGGGGCGAGCAGTACTTC. Protein sequence: CASSVVGGRGEQYF. Drawing the rest from reference TRBV9 and TRBJ2-7, the complete variable domain is DSGVTQTPKHLITATGQRVTLRCSPRSGDLSVYWYQQSLDQGLQFLIQYYNGEERAKGNILERFSAQQFPDLHSELNLSSLELGDSALYFCASSVVGGRGEQYFGPGTRLTVT.

The chain's CDR3 is CASNRGQGAWVTEAFF. CDR3 sequence (DNA): TGTGCCAGCAACCGAGGACAGGGGGCGTGGGTGACTGAAGCTTTCTTT. V and J are TRBV19 and TRBJ1-1; 11 nucleotides agree with TRBD1. CDR3 size: 16 residues. V was clipped by 9 bases and J by 5 bases; unmatched bases: 14. Germline values: CDR1 LNHDA, CDR2 SQIVND (reference sequence).

The chain joins TRBV30 to TRBJ1-2, with 7 bases matching TRBD1. The CDR3 length is 12 residues. V gave up 2 bases and J gave up 13 bases; unmatched junction bases: 10. Germline CDR1 reads GTSNPN; CDR2 reads SVGIG (reference sequence). CDR3 sequence (DNA): TGTGCCTGGAGTCACTCCGGACAGGTTTTCACCTTC. This encodes CAWSHSGQVFTF.

V and J are TRBV7-8 and TRBJ2-1; 8 bases agree with TRBD2. The trim removed 0 bases at V and 4 bases at J, leaving 5 bases unmatched. Germline loops: CDR1 SGHVS, CDR2 FQNEAQ. The CDR3 contains 16 residues. CDR3 amino acids: CASSLARPSGYNEQFF. The CDR3 DNA sequence: TGTGCCAGCAGCTTAGCGAGGCCTAGCGGGTACAATGAGCAGTTCTTC.

This chain joins TRBV28 and TRBJ2-7; TRBD1 matches 9 bases. V lost 5 bases and J lost 2; bases outside the gene matches: 10. Per germline, CDR1 MDHEN and CDR2 SYDVKM. The CDR3 consists of 16 residues. This CDR3 reads CASSGTGTGHTYEQYF. The CDR3 DNA is TGTGCCAGCAGTGGAACCGGGACAGGGCATACCTACGAGCAGTACTTC.

In nucleotides, the CDR3 is TGTGCCAGCAGAACAGGGGGGAGGCCCGGGGAGCTGTTTTTT. Translating gives CASRTGGRPGELFF. The rearrangement joins TRBV27 to TRBJ2-2, with TRBD1 matching 8 bases. The trim removed 6 bases at V and 6 bases at J, leaving 6 bases unmatched. Looked up from germline, CDR1 is MNHEY and CDR2 is SMNVEV (reference sequence). This CDR3 has 14 amino acids.

The V and J genes are TRBV18 and TRBJ1-4, with 7 bases that match TRBD1. Germline assignment: CDR1 KGHSH and CDR2 LQKENI. V lost 6 bases, J lost 8 bases, and 12 bases stayed unmatched. The CDR3 is made up of 15 amino acids. CDR3 sequence reads: CASSIPQGWGEKLFF. As DNA, the CDR3 is TGTGCCAGCTCGATTCCACAGGGGTGGGGAGAAAAACTGTTTTTT.

The rearrangement links TRBV25-1 to TRBJ2-3; D may be TRBD1 (7 bases). Trimming cost V 2 bases and J 6 bases, with 9 bases left between them. Germline V CDR1 and CDR2: MGHDK, SYGVNS. This CDR3 contains 13 residues. The CDR3 bases are TGTGCCAGCAGTGAAGCAGGGGGGGATACGCAGTATTTT. It specifies CASSEAGGDTQYF. The full variable domain, completed using reference TRBV25-1 and TRBJ2-3, is EADIYQTPRYLVIGTGKKITLECSQTMGHDKMYWYQQDPGMELHLIHYSYGVNSTEKGDLSSESTVSRIRTEHFPLTLESARPSHTSQYLCASSEAGGDTQYFGPGTRLTVL.

The rearrangement joins TRBV19 to TRBJ1-1; TRBD1 might be the D (5 bases). V gave up 7 bases and J gave up 0 bases, with 18 bases separating them. Germline values: CDR1 LNHDA, CDR2 SQIVND (reference sequence). This CDR3 has 16 residues. The CDR3 reads CASTLRGINMNTEAFF. In DNA form, the CDR3 reads TGTGCCAGTACCCTCCGGGGGATAAACATGAACACTGAAGCTTTCTTT.

This chain joins TRBV28 and TRBJ1-5; D is undetermined. The V gene lost 3 bases and the J gene lost 5 bases, with 11 bases spanning the gap. Per the germline V gene, CDR1 is MDHEN and CDR2 is SYDVKM. This CDR3 has 14 amino acids. CDR3 sequence: CASSFKNRHQPQHF. The CDR3 nucleotides read TGTGCCAGCAGTTTTAAGAACAGACATCAGCCCCAGCATTTT.

The chain couples TRBV7-9 to TRBJ2-6; D is unclear. The CDR3 consists of 16 residues. Between the trimmed V and J ends, which lost 4 bases and 4 bases, there was a span of 14 bases. The germline gives CDR1 SEHNR, CDR2 FQNEAQ (reference sequence). The CDR3 DNA follows: TGTGCCAGCAGCTGGAGCCCCTCGGCAGGGGCCAACGTCCTGACTTTC. It is translated as CASSWSPSAGANVLTF.

The V call is TRBV15, the J call TRBJ1-2; 7 bases fit TRBD1. This CDR3 has 15 residues. Trimming cost V 1 base and J 7 bases; bases outside gene matches: 9. CDR1 and CDR2 from the germline V gene are LNHNV and YYDKDF (reference sequence). CDR3 coding DNA: TGTGCCACCAGCAGAGCCACCGACAGGGTTACTGGCTACACCTTC. Protein: CATSRATDRVTGYTF.

This chain links TRBV16 with TRBJ2-4, with D possibly matching TRBD1 (6 bases). Germline CDR1 and CDR2: KGHSY and FQNENV. V was trimmed by 2 bases and J by 2 bases, leaving 13 bases between them. CDR3 length equals 16 residues. CDR3 amino acids: CASSQEGVGTKNIQYF. As DNA, the CDR3 is TGTGCCAGCAGCCAAGAGGGGGTTGGGACCAAAAACATTCAGTACTTC.

The chain has TRBV5-1 and TRBJ2-7, with 11 bases matching TRBD2. Looked up from germline, CDR1 is SGHRS and CDR2 is YFSETQ. The CDR3 runs 16 residues. The trim removed 0 bases at V and 3 bases at J, leaving 5 bases unmatched. CDR3 in amino acids: CASSLAGTSGYYEQYF. The CDR3 DNA reads TGCGCCAGCAGCTTGGCCGGGACTAGCGGTTACTACGAGCAGTACTTC.

This chain uses TRBV7-8 with TRBJ2-7; 9 nucleotides line up with TRBD2. The CDR3 sequence is 13 residues long. The germline CDR1 and CDR2 sequences are SGHVS and FQNEAQ. CDR3 nucleotide sequence: TGTGCTGCCTCAGCGGGGGGACGCGACGAGCAGTACTTC. This encodes CAASAGGRDEQYF.

The rearrangement links TRBV7-9 to TRBJ2-2, with no clear D. This CDR3 contains 15 residues. V gave up 8 bases and J gave up 1 base, with 14 bases separating them. The germline V gene encodes CDR1 SEHNR and CDR2 FQNEAQ (reference sequence). For the CDR3, the DNA is TGTGCCAGCGTCTATAGCCTAGAGAACACCGGGGAGCTGTTTTTT. This codes for CASVYSLENTGELFF.

The rearrangement joins TRBV7-9 to TRBJ1-5; TRBD1 aligns across 7 bases. Germline values: CDR1 SEHNR, CDR2 FQNEAQ (reference sequence). V shed 5 bases, J shed 0 bases, and the junction held 1 base outside the gene matches. The CDR3 runs to 14 residues. CDR3 sequence: CASSTGDSNQPQHF. The CDR3 region has the DNA TGTGCCAGCAGCACAGGGGATAGCAATCAGCCCCAGCATTTT.

V and J are TRBV7-8 and TRBJ1-1; 7 nucleotides match TRBD1. V lost 6 bases to trimming and J lost 6 bases; unmatched junction nucleotides: 4. This CDR3 has 12 amino acids. Germline values: CDR1 SGHVS, CDR2 FQNEAQ. DNA for the CDR3: TGTGCCAGCAGACGCGGACAGGCTGAAGCTTTCTTT. As protein: CASRRGQAEAFF.

The chain links TRBV5-1 to TRBJ2-3, with 9 bases fitting TRBD2. CDR1 is SGHRS, CDR2 YFSETQ, per germline. The CDR3 totals 15 residues. Trimming removed 2 bases from V and 1 base from J; junction bases left unmatched: 2. CDR3 amino acids: CASSFLAGGTDTQYF. For the CDR3, the DNA is TGCGCCAGCAGCTTCTTAGCGGGGGGCACAGATACGCAGTATTTT.

The chain links TRBV7-9 to TRBJ2-7; TRBD1 agrees at 8 bases. The V gene end was trimmed by 4 bases and the J gene end by 3 bases; junction bases not matched to a gene: 8. The CDR3 is made up of 15 amino acids. The germline CDR1 and CDR2 sequences are SEHNR and FQNEAQ (reference sequence). The CDR3 coding sequence is TGTGCCAGCAGCTCATCCGACAGGGGAGGCTACGAGCAGTACTTC. Translation gives CASSSSDRGGYEQYF.

This chain connects TRBV6-5 to TRBJ2-7, with 7 positions matching TRBD1. The germline V gene has CDR1 MNHEY and CDR2 SVGAGI. The junction had 7 bases not matched to a gene; V was cut back by 5 bases and J by 0 bases. The CDR3 sequence is 15 residues long. In nucleotides, the CDR3 is TGTGCCAGCAGTATAAGGACAGGTGCCTCCTACGAGCAGTACTTC. Translating it yields CASSIRTGASYEQYF.